This T cell receptor beta chain was recorded in a study of blood T cell repertoires in COVID-19. Study information: PBMCs, B-cell-depleted T cells, or T cells provided the cDNA or gDNA that made up the material.

In the study's own analysis: Estimation of nucleated cell counts relied on the amplification of reference gene primers. TCRdb's table, derived via immunoSEQ multiplex PCR, lists solely in-frame clones and lacks some. D and trimming come from the DNA, and the V and J calls and clone size come from that table. The sample holds roughly 62,000 clones, over 70% seen once. The CDR3 consists of 11 residues. V dropped 8 bases and J dropped 8 bases, with 10 bases sitting between them. The V gene's germline CDR1 is MNHEY and CDR2 SVGAGI. J is TRBJ2-4 and V is TRBV6-5, with a tentative D call TRBD2 (6 bases). The sequencing input was peripheral blood. This TCR was recovered from a man aged 30 to 39 with COVID-19, enrolled during active disease. CDR3 in amino acids: CASRREYIQYF. The CDR3 DNA reads TGTGCCAGCCGGAGGGAGTACATTCAGTACTTC.